This T cell receptor (beta chain) was profiled in a study of blood T cell repertoires in COVID-19. Study-wide background: PBMCs, B-cell-depleted T cells, or T cells provided the cDNA or gDNA that made up the material.

The germline V gene encodes CDR1 MNHEY and CDR2 SVGAGI. The CDR3 consists of 15 residues. Between the trimmed V and J ends, which lost 7 bases and 3 bases, there was a span of 16 bases. Study members were between about 18 and 90 years old and lived in 25 or so US regions. Cohort assignment relied on participant-reported clinical history. Assay used: immunoSEQ multiplex PCR; TCRdb lists only in-frame clones, some missing. The data show some 300,000 clones, 90% seen once. The chain couples TRBV6-5 to TRBJ1-5; no clear D gene. Sequencing was performed on PBMCs or T cells enriched from blood (not recorded which). This receptor was taken from a woman younger than 30 with acute COVID-19. The CDR3 region is CASNRSGRYNQPQHF. The CDR3, as DNA: TGTGCCAGCAACAGATCCGGTAGATACAATCAGCCCCAGCATTTT.